A selection of T cell receptor beta chains follows, all from one sample in a study of OX40 agonist ivuxolimab in advanced cancers. Sequencing was performed with immunoSEQ multiplex PCR; in TCRdb, only in-frame clones are kept and a portion is missing. The sample holds 90,000 to 95,000 clones, 80% to 90% seen once. The specimen comprised CD4+ or CD8+ T cells sorted from blood, sampled in a trial of the OX40 agonist ivuxolimab. Receptors originate from an adult with an advanced solid tumor such as melanoma, head and neck, liver or kidney cancer. Both conserved end residues are part of each CDR3. The D gene is left open where the match is weak. The size entry is marked missing in some rows and otherwise reads once, few, many or a size class.

.	TRBJ2-3	TRBV9	.	TGTGCCAGCAGCGCTGGGACAGATACGCAGTATTTT	CASSAGTDTQYF
.	TRBJ2-5	TRBV7-8	TRBD1	TGTGCCAGCAGCCCGAGGACAGGGGGCGAGACCCAGTACTTC	CASSPRTGGETQYF
once	TRBJ1-6	TRBV27	TRBD1	TGTGCCAGCAGTTTAACGACAGGGTCGAATTCACCCCTCCACTTT	CASSLTTGSNSPLHF
.	TRBJ2-2	TRBV7-9	.	TGTGCCAGCAGCTTATTCGGGAGAGGAACCGGGGAGCTGTTTTTT	CASSLFGRGTGELFF
.	TRBJ2-4	TRBV5-1	.	TGCGCCAGCAGCCCCGGGGGGCTAGCCAAAAACATTCAGTACTTC	CASSPGGLAKNIQYF
few	TRBJ2-3	TRBV6-6	TRBD1	TGTGCCAGCAGCACAGGGGGGTCCTTCACAGATACGCAGTATTTT	CASSTGGSFTDTQYF
once	TRBJ2-5	TRBV9	.	TGTGCCAGCAGCGCATTGTACCAAGAGACCCAGTACTTC	CASSALYQETQYF
.	TRBJ2-1	TRBV14	.	TGTGCCAGCAGCCAAGATAGGGGAAATGAGCAGTTCTTC	CASSQDRGNEQFF
once	TRBJ1-1	TRBV7-3	TRBD1	TGTGCCAGCAGCCAGGGACAGGGGGCGGAAGCTTTCTTT	CASSQGQGAEAFF
.	TRBJ2-1	TRBV18	TRBD2	TGTGCCAGCTCGATCCAAGCGGGGGGGTCCAATGAGCAGTTCTTC	CASSIQAGGSNEQFF
few	TRBJ1-1	TRBV29-1	TRBD1	TGCAGCGTCAGCGACAGGGGTGGCACTGAAGCTTTCTTT	CSVSDRGGTEAFF
.	TRBJ2-1	TRBV5-1	TRBD2	TGCGCCAGCAGCCGTCTAGCGGGAGGGCCCTACAATGAGCAGTTCTTC	CASSRLAGGPYNEQFF
.	TRBJ1-5	TRBV28	.	TGTGCCAGTCAGACGGGGGGGGGCGGTCAGCCCCAGCATTTT	CASQTGGGGQPQHF
.	TRBJ1-5	TRBV7-9	.	TGTGCCAGCAGCTTAGAAGGGGACCAGCCCCAGCATTTT	CASSLEGDQPQHF
.	TRBJ2-5	TRBV7-2	TRBD2	TGTGCCAGCAGCTTAGCGAGAAGCGGGAGGTCTGACTTC	CASSLARSGRSDF